This passage covers 3 T cell receptor beta chains from one sample sequenced in a study of OX40 agonist ivuxolimab in advanced cancers. Data came from immunoSEQ multiplex PCR; TCRdb stores just in-frame clones and leaves some out. The table records around 70,000 clones, over 70% of them present only once. This material consisted of CD4+ or CD8+ T cells sorted from blood, taken in a trial of the OX40 agonist ivuxolimab. These TCRs come from an adult with an advanced solid tumor such as melanoma, head and neck, liver or kidney cancer.

This clone was seen a single time. The chain joins TRBV7-3 to TRBJ2-2; D unclear. This CDR3 has 13 residues. V gave up 5 bases and J gave up 1 base, with 5 bases separating them. Germline lookup yields CDR1 SGHTA and CDR2 FQGTGA. CDR3 sequence (DNA): TGTGCCAGCAGCGACAAGAACACCGGGGAGCTGTTTTTT. It translates to CASSDKNTGELFF.

In this sample, this clone turned up many times. The V and J genes are TRBV29-1 and TRBJ1-1, with TRBD1 matching 7 bases. With 2 bases clipped from V and 1 base from J, the junction kept 4 bases outside the gene matches. The CDR3 runs 14 residues. In germline, CDR1 is SQVTM, CDR2 ANQGSEA. This chain's CDR3 is CSVETGAPNTEAFF. CDR3 in DNA: TGCAGCGTTGAAACAGGGGCCCCGAACACTGAAGCTTTCTTT.

The chain has TRBV2 and TRBJ1-1, with a tentative D call TRBD1 (6 bases). The CDR3 has 16 residues. Trimming removed 6 bases from V and 0 bases from J, with 17 bases in between. The germline V gene has CDR1 SNHLY and CDR2 FYNNEI. The CDR3 protein is CASRGRTGTLNTEAFF. DNA of the CDR3: TGTGCCAGCAGAGGGAGGACCGGGACACTGAACACTGAAGCTTTCTTT.